The clone carrying this T cell receptor beta chain was seen more than once but under ten times. One entry per CDR3 protein results from TCRdb running MiXCR on the 5' RACE reads. The table has 50,000 to 75,000 distinct CDR3 sequences, around 6% seen once. The record originates from a study of spatial heterogeneity in lung cancer. Across the whole study: Each time, sequencing found more beta-chain sequences than alpha-chain sequences. Each distinct TCR and UMI combination averaged more than ten appearances in raw reads.

The CDR3 runs 17 residues. V lost 1 base and J lost 4; bases outside the gene matches: 11. The germline CDR1 and CDR2 sequences are LGHNT and FRNRAP. Time point of the sample: sample taken at primary tumor resection. The donors comprised about 70 untreated early-stage non-small cell lung cancer patients. Sequencing covered unsorted whole RNA taken from tumor, nontumor lung or frozen PBMC. Material: PBMCs, obtained at surgery. The chain has TRBV12-5 and TRBJ1-1; the match to TRBD1 covers 8 bases. This receptor was identified in a female donor with early-stage non-small cell lung cancer. The CDR3 here is CASGLAIGQGASTEAFF. The CDR3 nucleotides are TGTGCTAGTGGTTTGGCCATTGGGCAGGGGGCCTCCACTGAAGCTTTCTTT.